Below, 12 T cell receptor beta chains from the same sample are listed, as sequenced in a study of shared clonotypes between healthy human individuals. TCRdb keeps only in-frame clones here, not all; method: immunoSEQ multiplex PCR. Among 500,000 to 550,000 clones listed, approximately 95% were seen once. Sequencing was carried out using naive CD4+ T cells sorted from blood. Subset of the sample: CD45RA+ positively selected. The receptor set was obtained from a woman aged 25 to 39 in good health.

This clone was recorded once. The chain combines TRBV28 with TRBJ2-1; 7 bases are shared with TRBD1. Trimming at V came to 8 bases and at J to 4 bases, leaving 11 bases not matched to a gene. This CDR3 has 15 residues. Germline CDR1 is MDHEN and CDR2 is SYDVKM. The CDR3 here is CASRVPGQIYNEQFF. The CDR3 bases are TGTGCCAGCCGGGTACCGGGACAGATTTACAATGAGCAGTTCTTC.

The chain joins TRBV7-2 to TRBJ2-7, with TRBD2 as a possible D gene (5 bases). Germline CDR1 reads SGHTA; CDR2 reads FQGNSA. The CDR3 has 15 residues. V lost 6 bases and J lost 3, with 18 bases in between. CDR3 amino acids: CASSLADGMFYEQYF. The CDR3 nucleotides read TGTGCCAGCAGTCTGGCAGACGGGATGTTCTACGAGCAGTACTTC.

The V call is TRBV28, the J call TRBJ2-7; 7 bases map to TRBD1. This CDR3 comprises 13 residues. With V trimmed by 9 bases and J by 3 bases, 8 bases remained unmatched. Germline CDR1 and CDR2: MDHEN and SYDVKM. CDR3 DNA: TGTGCCAGTTCGACAGGGTGGCTCTACGAGCAGTACTTC. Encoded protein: CASSTGWLYEQYF.

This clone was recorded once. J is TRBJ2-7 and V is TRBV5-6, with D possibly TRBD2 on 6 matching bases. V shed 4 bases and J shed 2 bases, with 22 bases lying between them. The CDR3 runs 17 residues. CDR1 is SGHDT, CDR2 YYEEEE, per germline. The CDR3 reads CASSREPLRGFAYEQYF. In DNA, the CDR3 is TGTGCCAGCAGCCGTGAACCTCTCCGGGGGTTCGCCTACGAGCAGTACTTC.

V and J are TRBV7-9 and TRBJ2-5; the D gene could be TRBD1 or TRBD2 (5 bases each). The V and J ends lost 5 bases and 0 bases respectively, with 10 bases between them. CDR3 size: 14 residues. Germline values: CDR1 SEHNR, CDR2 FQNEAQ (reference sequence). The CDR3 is CASSPGTNQETQYF. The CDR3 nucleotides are TGTGCCAGCAGCCCCGGGACCAACCAAGAGACCCAGTACTTC.

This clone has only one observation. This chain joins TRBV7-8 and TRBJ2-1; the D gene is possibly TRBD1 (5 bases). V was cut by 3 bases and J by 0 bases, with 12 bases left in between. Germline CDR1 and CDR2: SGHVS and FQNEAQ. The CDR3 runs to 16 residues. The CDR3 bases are TGTGCCAGCAGCTTCAGGACAACCAGCTCCTACAATGAGCAGTTCTTC. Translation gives CASSFRTTSSYNEQFF.

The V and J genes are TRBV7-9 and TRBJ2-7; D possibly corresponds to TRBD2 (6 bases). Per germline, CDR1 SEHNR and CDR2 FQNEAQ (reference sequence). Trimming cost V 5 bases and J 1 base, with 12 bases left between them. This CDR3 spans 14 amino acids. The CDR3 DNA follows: TGTGCCAGCAGCCCGCAGGGACTGTCCTACGAGCAGTACTTC. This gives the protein CASSPQGLSYEQYF.

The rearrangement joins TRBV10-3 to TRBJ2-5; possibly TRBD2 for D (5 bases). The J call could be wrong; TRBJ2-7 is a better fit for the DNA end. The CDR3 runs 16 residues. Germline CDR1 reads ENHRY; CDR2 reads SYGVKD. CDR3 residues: CAISELGSGSSYEQYF. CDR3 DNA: TGTGCCATCAGTGAGTTAGGAAGCGGAAGCTCCTACGAGCAGTACTTC.

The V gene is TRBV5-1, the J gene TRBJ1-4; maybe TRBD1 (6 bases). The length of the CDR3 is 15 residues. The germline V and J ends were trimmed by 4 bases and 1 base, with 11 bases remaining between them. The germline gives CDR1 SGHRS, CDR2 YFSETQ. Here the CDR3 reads CASSPRGVTNEKLFF. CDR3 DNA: TGCGCCAGCAGCCCCAGGGGAGTAACTAATGAAAAACTGTTTTTT. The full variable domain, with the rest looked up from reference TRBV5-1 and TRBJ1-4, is KAGVTQTPRYLIKTRGQQVTLSCSPISGHRSVSWYQQTPGQGLQFLFEYFSETQRNKGNFPGRFSGRQFSNSRSEMNVSTLELGDSALYLCASSPRGVTNEKLFFGSGTQLSVL.

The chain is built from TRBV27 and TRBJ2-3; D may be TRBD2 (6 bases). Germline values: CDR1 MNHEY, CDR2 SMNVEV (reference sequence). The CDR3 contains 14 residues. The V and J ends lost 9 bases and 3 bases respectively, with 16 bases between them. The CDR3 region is CASREGGLTDTQYF. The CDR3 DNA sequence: TGTGCCAGTAGAGAAGGAGGGCTGACAGATACGCAGTATTTT.

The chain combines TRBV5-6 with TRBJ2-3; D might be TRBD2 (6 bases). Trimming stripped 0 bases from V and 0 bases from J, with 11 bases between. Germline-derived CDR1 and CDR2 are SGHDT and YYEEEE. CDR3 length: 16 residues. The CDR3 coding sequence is TGTGCCAGCAGCTTGGGCCGGGACTGGAGCACAGATACGCAGTATTTT. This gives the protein CASSLGRDWSTDTQYF.

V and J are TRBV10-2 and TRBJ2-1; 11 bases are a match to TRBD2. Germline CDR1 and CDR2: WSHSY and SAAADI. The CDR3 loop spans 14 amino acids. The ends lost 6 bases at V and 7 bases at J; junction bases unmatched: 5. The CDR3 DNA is TGCGCCAGCAGCGACACTAGCGGGAGTAATGAGCAGTTCTTC. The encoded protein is CASSDTSGSNEQFF.